This T cell receptor (beta chain) was identified during a study of T cell repertoires in cytomegalovirus infection. Study summary: An indication of both CMV infection and matching HLA type came from public TCR beta signatures. Overall study findings and caveats: Dominant in the ex vivo response were TCR beta clonotypes restricted by HLA-C and specific for CMV.

The CDR3 covers 11 residues. Germline values: CDR1 SNHLY, CDR2 FYNNEI. Germline trimming cut 7 bases from V and 11 bases from J; bases unmatched to any gene: 5. With regard to this clonotype: Antigen unknown.

MiXCR, applied by TCRdb to the reads, yields one record per CDR3 protein. This table holds about 450,000 distinct CDR3 sequences, approximately 31% found once. The chain links TRBV2 to TRBJ1-5; 7 nucleotides match TRBD1. The sample was PBMCs. The receptor comes from a human donor in good health (CMV status not recorded). Some clones in this sample may be carry-over from other donors' samples. The CDR3 loop reads CASNVGTAQHF. CDR3 coding DNA: TGTGCCAGCAATGTGGGGACAGCCCAGCATTTT.